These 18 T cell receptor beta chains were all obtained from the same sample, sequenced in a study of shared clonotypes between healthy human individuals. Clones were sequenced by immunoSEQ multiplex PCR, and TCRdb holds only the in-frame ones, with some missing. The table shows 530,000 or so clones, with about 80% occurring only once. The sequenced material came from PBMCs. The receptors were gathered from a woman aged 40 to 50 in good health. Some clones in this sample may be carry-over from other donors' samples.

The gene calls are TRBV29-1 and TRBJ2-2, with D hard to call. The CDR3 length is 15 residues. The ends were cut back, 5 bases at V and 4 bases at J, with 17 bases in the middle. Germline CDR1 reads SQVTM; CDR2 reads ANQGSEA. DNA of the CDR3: TGCAGCGTTCGTTTTTTTTCGGGCGGCACCGGGGAGCTGTTTTTT. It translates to CSVRFFSGGTGELFF.

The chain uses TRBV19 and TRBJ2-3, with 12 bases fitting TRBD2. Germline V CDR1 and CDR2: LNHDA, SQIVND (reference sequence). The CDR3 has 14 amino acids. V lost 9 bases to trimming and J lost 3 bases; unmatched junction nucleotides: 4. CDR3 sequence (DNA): TGTGCCAGCCGACTAGCGGGAGAGACAGATACGCAGTATTTT. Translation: CASRLAGETDTQYF.

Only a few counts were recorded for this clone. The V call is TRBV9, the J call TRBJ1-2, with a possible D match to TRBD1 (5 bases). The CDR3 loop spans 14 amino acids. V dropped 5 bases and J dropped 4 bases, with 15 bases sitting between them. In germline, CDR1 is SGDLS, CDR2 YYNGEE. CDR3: CASSPGVVGYGYTF. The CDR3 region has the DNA TGTGCCAGCAGTCCGGGGGTAGTTGGCTATGGCTACACCTTC.

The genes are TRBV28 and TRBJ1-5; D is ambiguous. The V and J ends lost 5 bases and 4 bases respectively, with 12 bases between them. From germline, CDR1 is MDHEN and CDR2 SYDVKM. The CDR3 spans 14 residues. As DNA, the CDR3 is TGTGCCAGCAGTCCTCTCCAGGTGAATCAGCCCCAGCATTTT. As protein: CASSPLQVNQPQHF.

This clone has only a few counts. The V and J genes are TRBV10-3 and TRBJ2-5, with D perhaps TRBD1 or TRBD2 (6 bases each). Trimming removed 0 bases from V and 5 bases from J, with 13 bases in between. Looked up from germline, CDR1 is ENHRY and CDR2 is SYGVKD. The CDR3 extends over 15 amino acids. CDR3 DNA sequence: TGTGCCATCAGTGAGTCGGGGGGCACTTGGGAGACCCAGTACTTC. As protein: CAISESGGTWETQYF.

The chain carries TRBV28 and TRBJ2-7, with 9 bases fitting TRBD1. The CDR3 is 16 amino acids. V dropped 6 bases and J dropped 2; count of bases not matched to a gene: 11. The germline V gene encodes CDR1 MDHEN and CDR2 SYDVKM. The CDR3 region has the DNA TGTGCCAGCAGCTCGAGGGGACAGGGTAGCCCCTACGAGCAGTACTTC. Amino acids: CASSSRGQGSPYEQYF.

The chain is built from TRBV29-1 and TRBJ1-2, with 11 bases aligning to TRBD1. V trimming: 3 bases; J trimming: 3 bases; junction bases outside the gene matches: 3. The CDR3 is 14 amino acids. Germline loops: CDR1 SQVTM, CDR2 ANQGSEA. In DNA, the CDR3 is TGCAGCGTTGAGGACAGGGGGCGCGACTATGGCTACACCTTC. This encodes CSVEDRGRDYGYTF.

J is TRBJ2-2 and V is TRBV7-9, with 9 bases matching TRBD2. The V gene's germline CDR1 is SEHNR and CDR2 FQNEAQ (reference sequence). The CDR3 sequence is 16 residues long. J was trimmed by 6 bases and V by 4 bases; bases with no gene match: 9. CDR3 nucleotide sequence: TGTGCCAGCAGCTCCCAACCGGGACTAGCCGCCGGGGAGCTGTTTTTT. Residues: CASSSQPGLAAGELFF.

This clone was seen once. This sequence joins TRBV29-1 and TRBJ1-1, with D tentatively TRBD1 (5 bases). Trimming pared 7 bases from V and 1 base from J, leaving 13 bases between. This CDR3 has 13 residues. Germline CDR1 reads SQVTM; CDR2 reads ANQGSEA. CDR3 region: CSATWGGNTEAFF. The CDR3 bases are TGCAGCGCCACCTGGGGGGGGAACACTGAAGCTTTCTTT.

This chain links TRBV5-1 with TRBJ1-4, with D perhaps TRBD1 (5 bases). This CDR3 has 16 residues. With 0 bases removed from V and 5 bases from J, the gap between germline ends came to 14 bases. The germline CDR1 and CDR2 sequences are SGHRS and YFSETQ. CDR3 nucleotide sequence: TGCGCCAGCAGCTTGGAGGCAGGGCGAGGGAATGAAAAACTGTTTTTT. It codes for CASSLEAGRGNEKLFF.

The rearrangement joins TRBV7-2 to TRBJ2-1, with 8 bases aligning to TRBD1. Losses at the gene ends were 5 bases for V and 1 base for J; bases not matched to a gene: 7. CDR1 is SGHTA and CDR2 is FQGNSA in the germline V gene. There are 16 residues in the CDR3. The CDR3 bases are TGTGCCAGCAGCCCGTGGACAGGGTCGTCCTACAATGAGCAGTTCTTC. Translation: CASSPWTGSSYNEQFF.

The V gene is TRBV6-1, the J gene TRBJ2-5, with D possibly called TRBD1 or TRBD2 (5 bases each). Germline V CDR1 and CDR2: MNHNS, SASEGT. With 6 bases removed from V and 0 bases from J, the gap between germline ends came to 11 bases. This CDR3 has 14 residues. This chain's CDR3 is CASSKGPNQETQYF. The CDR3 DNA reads TGTGCCAGCAGCAAGGGACCGAACCAAGAGACCCAGTACTTC.

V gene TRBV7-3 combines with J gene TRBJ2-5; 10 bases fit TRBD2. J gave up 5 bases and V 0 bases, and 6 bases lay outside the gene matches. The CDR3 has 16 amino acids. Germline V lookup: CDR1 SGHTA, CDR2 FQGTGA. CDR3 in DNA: TGTGCCAGCAGCTTAACAGCGGGAGGGGGAGGGGAGACCCAGTACTTC. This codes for CASSLTAGGGGETQYF.

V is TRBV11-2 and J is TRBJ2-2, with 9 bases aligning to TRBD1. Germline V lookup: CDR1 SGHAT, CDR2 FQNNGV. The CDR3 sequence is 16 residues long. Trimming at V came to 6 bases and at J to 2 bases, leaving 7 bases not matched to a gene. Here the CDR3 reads CASRTPGQGNTGELFF. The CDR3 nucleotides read TGTGCCAGCAGAACACCGGGACAGGGTAACACCGGGGAGCTGTTTTTT. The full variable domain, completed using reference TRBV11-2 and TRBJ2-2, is EAGVAQSPRYKIIEKRQSVAFWCNPISGHATLYWYQQILGQGPKLLIQFQNNGVVDDSQLPKDRFSAERLKGVDSTLKIQPAKLEDSAVYLCASRTPGQGNTGELFFGEGSRLTVL.

CDR3 sequence: CASSAKGEQYF. The CDR3 DNA reads as TGTGCCAGTAGTGCCAAGGGCGAGCAGTACTTC. This chain joins TRBV19 and TRBJ2-7; D call uncertain. The CDR3 length is 11 residues. Germline V gene lookup returns CDR1 LNHDA and CDR2 SQIVND (reference sequence). The V end was cut by 5 bases, the J end by 6 bases, with 8 bases between.

The CDR3 bases are TGCGCCAGCTCCTCCGGGTTGGGCTATGGCTACACCTTC. Encoded protein: CASSSGLGYGYTF. This sequence joins TRBV5-1 and TRBJ1-2; D is ambiguous. V was clipped by 7 bases and J by 4 bases, with 14 bases between them. CDR1 is SGHRS, CDR2 YFSETQ, per germline. CDR3 length: 13 residues.

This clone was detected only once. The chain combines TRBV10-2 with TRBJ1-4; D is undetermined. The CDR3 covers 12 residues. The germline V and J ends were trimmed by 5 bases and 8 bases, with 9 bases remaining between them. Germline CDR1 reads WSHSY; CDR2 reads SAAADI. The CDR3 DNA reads TGCGCCAGCAGTAAGGGTTACGAAAAACTGTTTTTT. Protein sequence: CASSKGYEKLFF.

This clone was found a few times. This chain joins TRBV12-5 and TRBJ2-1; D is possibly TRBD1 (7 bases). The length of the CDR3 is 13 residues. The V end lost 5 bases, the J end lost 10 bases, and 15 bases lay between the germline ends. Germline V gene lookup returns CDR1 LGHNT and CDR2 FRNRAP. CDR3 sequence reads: CASGASGGREQFF. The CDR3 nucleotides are TGTGCTAGTGGTGCGTCAGGGGGGAGGGAGCAGTTCTTC.